This T cell receptor beta chain came from a study of blood T cells in healthy people across ages. The table lists this clonotype with a few counts. Trimming pared 5 bases from V and 5 bases from J, leaving 14 bases between. The CDR3 is 14 residues long. From germline, CDR1 is SNHLY and CDR2 FYNNEI. Alongside a J-beta primer mix, a sample-barcoded 5' primer served in a second PCR lasting about 6 to 12 cycles. Every sample returned 2.5 million or more CDR3-containing paired-end reads. TCRdb re-called the 5' RACE reads through MiXCR, storing one row per CDR3 protein. The data show approximately 800,000 distinct CDR3 sequences, with 55% to 70% seen just once and approximately 23% held by the top ten.

The chain employs TRBV2 and TRBJ2-3, with D tentatively TRBD2 (6 bases). The sequenced material came from blood. The receptor was derived from a man aged 30 to 45 in good health. The CDR3 DNA reads as TGTGCCAGCAGTCCCCGGATTAGCGGAGATACGCAGTATTTT. Its protein product is CASSPRISGDTQYF.